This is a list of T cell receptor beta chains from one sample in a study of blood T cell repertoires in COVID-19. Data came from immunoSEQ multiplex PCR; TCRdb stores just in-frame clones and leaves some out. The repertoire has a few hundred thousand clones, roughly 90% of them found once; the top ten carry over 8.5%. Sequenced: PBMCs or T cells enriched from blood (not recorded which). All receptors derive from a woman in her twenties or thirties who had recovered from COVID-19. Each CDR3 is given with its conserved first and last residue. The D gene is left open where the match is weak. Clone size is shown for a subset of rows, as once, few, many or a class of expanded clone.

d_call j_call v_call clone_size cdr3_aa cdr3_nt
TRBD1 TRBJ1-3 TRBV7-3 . CASSLSHRGLWGNTIYF TGTGCCAGCAGCTTAAGCCACAGGGGTCTCTGGGGAAACACCATATATTTT
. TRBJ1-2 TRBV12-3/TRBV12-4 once CASSLAGGNGYTF TGTGCCAGCAGCCTAGCGGGGGGCAATGGCTACACCTTC
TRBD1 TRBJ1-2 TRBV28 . CASRRQGALPNYGYTF TGTGCCAGCAGACGACAGGGGGCGCTCCCTAACTATGGCTACACCTTC
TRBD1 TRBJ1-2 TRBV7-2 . CASSSSPGGRGYTF TGTGCCAGCAGCTCTTCTCCAGGGGGTCGAGGCTACACCTTC
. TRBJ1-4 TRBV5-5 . CASEKDWRVHHVTNEKLFF TGTGCCAGCGAAAAGGATTGGAGGGTCCACCATGTCACTAATGAAAAACTGTTTTTT
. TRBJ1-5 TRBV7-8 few CASSLYRAGQPQHF TGTGCCAGCAGCCTATACAGGGCAGGTCAGCCCCAGCATTTT
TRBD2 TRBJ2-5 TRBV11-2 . CASSPRPSAGIETQYF TGTGCCAGCAGCCCTCGGCCCTCAGCGGGAATAGAGACCCAGTACTTC
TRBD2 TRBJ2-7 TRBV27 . CASSYLPGTSNNEQYF TGTGCCAGCAGTTACTTGCCGGGGACTAGCAACAACGAGCAGTACTTC
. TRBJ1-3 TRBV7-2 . CASSLASRFSGNTIYF TGTGCCAGCAGCTTAGCGTCGAGGTTCTCTGGAAACACCATATATTTT
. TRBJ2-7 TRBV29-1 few CSVIVGDLYEQYF TGCAGCGTTATTGTAGGAGATTTGTACGAGCAGTACTTC
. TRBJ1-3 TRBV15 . CATSLSSGNTIYF TGTGCCACCAGCCTTAGCTCTGGAAACACCATATATTTT
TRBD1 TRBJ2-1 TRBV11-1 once CASSPPEQTGGNEQFF TGTGCCAGCAGCCCGCCTGAACAGACAGGGGGTAATGAGCAGTTCTTC
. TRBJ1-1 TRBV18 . CASSPLAEAFF TGTGCCAGCTCACCATTAGCTGAAGCTTTCTTT
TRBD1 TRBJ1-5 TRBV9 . CASGDRDNQPQHF TGTGCCAGCGGGGACAGGGACAATCAGCCCCAGCATTTT
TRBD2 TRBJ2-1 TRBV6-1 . CASSEDVSGSPYNEQFF TGTGCCAGCAGTGAAGACGTTAGCGGGAGTCCCTACAATGAGCAGTTCTTC
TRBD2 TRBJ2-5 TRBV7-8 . CASSLAGVGLADQETQYF TGTGCCAGCAGCTTAGCCGGCGTGGGACTAGCGGACCAAGAGACCCAGTACTTC
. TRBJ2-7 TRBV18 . CASSPPAPGQASYEQYF TGTGCCAGCTCACCACCGGCTCCGGGACAAGCCTCCTACGAGCAGTACTTC
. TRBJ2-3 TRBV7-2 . CASSPVRTDTQYF TGTGCCAGCAGTCCCGTCAGGACAGATACGCAGTATTTT
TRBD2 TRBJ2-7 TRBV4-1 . CASSQPTSGRSGEQYF TGCGCCAGCAGCCAACCGACTAGCGGGAGATCCGGCGAGCAGTACTTC
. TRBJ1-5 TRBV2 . CASSEEAGANQPQHF TGTGCCAGCAGTGAAGAGGCAGGGGCCAATCAGCCCCAGCATTTT
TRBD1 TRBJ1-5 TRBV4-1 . CASSLSGGYQPQHF TGCGCCAGCAGCCTATCAGGGGGCTATCAGCCCCAGCATTTT
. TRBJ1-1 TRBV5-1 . CASSPRGSDTEAFF TGCGCCAGCAGTCCTAGGGGATCCGACACTGAAGCTTTCTTT
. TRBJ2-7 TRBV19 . CASSTRSGPLAGEQYF TGTGCCAGTAGTACCAGATCCGGGCCGCTGGCGGGCGAGCAGTACTTC
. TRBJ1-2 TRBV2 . CASSPRGYGYTF TGTGCCAGCAGTCCACGGGGCTATGGCTACACCTTC